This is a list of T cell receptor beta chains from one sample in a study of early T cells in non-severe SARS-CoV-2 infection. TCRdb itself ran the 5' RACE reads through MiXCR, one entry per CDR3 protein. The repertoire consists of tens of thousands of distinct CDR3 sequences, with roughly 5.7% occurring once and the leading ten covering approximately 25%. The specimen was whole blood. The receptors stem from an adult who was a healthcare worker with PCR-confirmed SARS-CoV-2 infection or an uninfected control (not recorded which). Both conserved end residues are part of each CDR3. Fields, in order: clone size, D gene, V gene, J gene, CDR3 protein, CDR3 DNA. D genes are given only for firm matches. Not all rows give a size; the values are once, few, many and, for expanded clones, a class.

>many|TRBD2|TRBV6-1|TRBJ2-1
CASSEPGLNNEQFF
TGTGCCAGCAGTGAACCGGGACTAAACAATGAGCAGTTCTTC
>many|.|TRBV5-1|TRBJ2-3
CASSFSPNTDTQYF
TGCGCCAGCAGCTTCAGCCCCAATACTGATACGCAGTATTTT
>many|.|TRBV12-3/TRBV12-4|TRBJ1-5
CASKGSLGPQHF
TGTGCCAGCAAGGGGTCTTTAGGGCCCCAGCATTTT
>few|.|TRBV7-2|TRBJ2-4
CASSLNRDNIQYF
TGTGCCAGCAGCTTAAACAGGGACAACATTCAGTACTTC
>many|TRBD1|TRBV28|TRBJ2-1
CASTIGTGVGNNEQFF
TGTGCCAGCACCATAGGGACAGGGGTGGGTAACAATGAGCAGTTCTTC
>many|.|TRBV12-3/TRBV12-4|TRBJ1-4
CASSYRRSEKLFF
TGTGCCAGCAGTTATCGAAGGAGTGAAAAACTGTTTTTT
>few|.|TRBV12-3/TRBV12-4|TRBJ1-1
CASSPGSWFVGNTEAFF
TGTGCCAGCAGCCCTGGTTCATGGTTTGTCGGGAACACTGAAGCTTTCTTT
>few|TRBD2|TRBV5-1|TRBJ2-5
CASSFLGTTQETQYF
TGCGCCAGCAGCTTCTTGGGGACTACTCAAGAGACCCAGTACTTC
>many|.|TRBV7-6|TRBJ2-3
CASSTRDTRTDTQYF
TGTGCCAGCAGCACCCGGGACACACGCACAGATACGCAGTATTTT
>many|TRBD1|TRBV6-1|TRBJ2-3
CASSEGGTVTDTQYF
TGTGCCAGCAGTGAAGGGGGGACAGTCACAGATACGCAGTATTTT
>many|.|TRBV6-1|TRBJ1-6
CASSEDLGSPLHF
TGTGCCAGCAGTGAAGACCTCGGTTCACCCCTCCACTTT
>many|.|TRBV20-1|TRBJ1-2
CSAKRDSGYGYTF
TGCAGTGCTAAACGGGACTCTGGCTATGGCTACACCTTC
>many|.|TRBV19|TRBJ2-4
CASSIDLFGGAKNIQYF
TGTGCCAGTAGTATAGATCTATTCGGGGGAGCCAAAAACATTCAGTACTTC
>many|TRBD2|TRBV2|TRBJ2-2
CASSELSGRNTGELFF
TGTGCCAGCAGTGAGCTTAGCGGGAGGAACACCGGGGAGCTGTTTTTT
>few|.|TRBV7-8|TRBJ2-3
CASSRERNTDTQYF
TGTGCCAGCAGCCGCGAAAGGAACACAGATACGCAGTATTTT
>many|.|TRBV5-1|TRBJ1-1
CASSLQGGTEAFF
TGCGCCAGCAGCCTCCAGGGCGGTACTGAAGCTTTCTTT
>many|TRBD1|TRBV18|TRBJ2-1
CASSPYSAVASPGGEQFF
TGTGCCAGCTCACCCTACTCGGCGGTGGCTAGCCCAGGGGGTGAGCAGTTCTTC
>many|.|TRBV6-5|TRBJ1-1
CASSYVPGTEAFF
TGTGCCAGCAGTTACGTCCCGGGGACTGAAGCTTTCTTT
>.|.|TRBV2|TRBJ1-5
CASSDRGFNSNQPQHF
TGTGCCAGCAGTGATAGGGGTTTCAATAGCAATCAGCCCCAGCATTTT
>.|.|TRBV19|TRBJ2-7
CASSLRGGPYEQYF
TGTGCCAGTAGCCTACGGGGCGGGCCCTACGAGCAGTACTTC
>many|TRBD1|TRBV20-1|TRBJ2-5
CSARPWTGVETQYF
TGCAGTGCTAGACCTTGGACAGGAGTGGAGACCCAGTACTTC